The 17 T cell receptor beta chains presented below share a single source sample, sequenced in a study of T cell responses to AZD1222 COVID-19 vaccine. The assay was immunoSEQ multiplex PCR, and TCRdb's table has in-frame clones only and misses some. Among around 100,000 clones listed, about 92% were seen once. The sample was peripheral blood, taken on day 0 of AZD1222 vaccination. These receptors originate from an adult in good health.

This chain uses TRBV7-2 with TRBJ2-7; possible D gene TRBD2, 6 bases. Looked up from germline, CDR1 is SGHTA and CDR2 is FQGNSA. CDR3 length: 15 amino acids. Trimming shortened V by 3 bases and J by 1 base, and 13 bases separated the two germline ends. The CDR3, as DNA: TGTGCCAGCAGCTTTTACGGAGGGATGTCCTACGAGCAGTACTTC. Translating it yields CASSFYGGMSYEQYF.

The chain joins TRBV6-5 to TRBJ1-1, with 7 positions matching TRBD1. This CDR3 comprises 13 residues. Trimming removed 6 bases from V and 4 bases from J; junction bases left unmatched: 5. Germline-derived CDR1 and CDR2 are MNHEY and SVGAGI. CDR3 loop: CASRQGPVTEAFF. CDR3 DNA sequence: TGTGCCAGCAGACAGGGGCCGGTCACTGAAGCTTTCTTT.

This chain uses TRBV4-1 with TRBJ2-5; a weak D match, TRBD1 (5 bases). The length of the CDR3 is 13 residues. With 2 bases removed from V and 7 bases from J, the gap between germline ends came to 11 bases. CDR1 is MGHRA, CDR2 YSYEKL, per germline. Here the CDR3 DNA reads TGCGCCAGCAGCCAACAGGGTCTATCGACCCAGTACTTC. Protein product: CASSQQGLSTQYF.

The chain combines TRBV7-3 with TRBJ1-5, with a possible D match to TRBD1 (6 bases). Germline CDR1 reads SGHTA; CDR2 reads FQGTGA. The V and J ends lost 5 bases and 9 bases respectively, with 11 bases between them. The CDR3 sequence is 12 residues long. The CDR3 DNA sequence: TGTGCCAGCAGCCAGGGGTCTGGGCCCCAGCATTTT. Its protein product is CASSQGSGPQHF.

The rearrangement joins TRBV5-6 to TRBJ2-3; 9 bases line up with TRBD2. This CDR3 is 16 amino acids long. The trim removed 3 bases at V and 2 bases at J, leaving 7 bases unmatched. Germline CDR1 SGHDT, CDR2 YYEEEE. The CDR3 protein is CASSWVAGDTTDTQYF. For the CDR3, the DNA is TGTGCCAGCAGCTGGGTAGCGGGGGATACCACAGATACGCAGTATTTT.

The rearrangement uses TRBV5-4 and TRBJ2-7; 7 bases are a match to TRBD1. Per the germline V gene, CDR1 is SGHNT and CDR2 is YYREEE (reference sequence). This CDR3 has 15 residues. Unmatched junction bases numbered 6, after V lost 0 bases and J lost 3 bases. The CDR3 DNA reads as TGTGCCAGCAGCTTGGGGACAGGTACATTCTACGAGCAGTACTTC. Residues: CASSLGTGTFYEQYF. Using reference TRBV5-4 and TRBJ2-7 for the parts outside the CDR3, the full variable domain is ETGVTQSPTHLIKTRGQQVTLRCSSQSGHNTVSWYQQALGQGPQFIFQYYREEENGRGNFPPRFSGLQFPNYSSELNVNALELDDSALYLCASSLGTGTFYEQYFGPGTRLTVT.

The V and J genes are TRBV27 and TRBJ1-6; weak D call: TRBD1 (6 bases). Germline V CDR1 and CDR2: MNHEY, SMNVEV (reference sequence). There are 16 residues in the CDR3. Trimming stripped 5 bases from V and 3 bases from J, with 14 bases between. The DNA for the CDR3 is TGTGCCAGCAGTCTCACCTTGACAGGCTATAATTCACCCCTCCACTTT. The encoded protein is CASSLTLTGYNSPLHF.

This chain joins TRBV7-2 and TRBJ1-1; 8 bases are a match to TRBD1. The germline V gene encodes CDR1 SGHTA and CDR2 FQGNSA. The CDR3 totals 15 residues. After removal of 8 bases from V and 7 bases from J, the junction contained 15 bases not matched to a gene. The DNA of the CDR3 is TGTGCCAGCCCCGTCGGCGGGACAGGATTTCGTGAAGCTTTCTTT. This codes for CASPVGGTGFREAFF.

The DNA for the CDR3 is TGCGCCAGCAGTGCCCCGGGACAGGTGGCCGGTGAAAAACTGTTTTTT. Translating gives CASSAPGQVAGEKLFF. The gene calls are TRBV10-2 and TRBJ1-4, with 8 bases that match TRBD1. Trimming cost V 4 bases and J 7 bases; bases outside gene matches: 11. This CDR3 comprises 16 residues. Germline V lookup: CDR1 WSHSY, CDR2 SAAADI.

The CDR3 coding sequence is TGTGCCAGCAGCCCTCCTGGGCAAAACTATGGCTACACCTTC. Translating it yields CASSPPGQNYGYTF. The chain is built from TRBV5-6 and TRBJ1-2; no reliable D call. This CDR3 spans 14 amino acids. Germline V gene sequence: CDR1 SGHDT, CDR2 YYEEEE. With 4 bases removed from V and 2 bases from J, the gap between germline ends came to 12 bases.

The CDR3 reads CASSRDSLSGNTIYF. Here the CDR3 DNA reads TGCGCCAGCAGCCGGGACAGCCTCTCTGGAAACACCATATATTTT. V usage is TRBV4-3 and J usage is TRBJ1-3; 7 bases line up with TRBD1. The CDR3 runs 15 residues. Germline values: CDR1 LGHNA, CDR2 YSLEER. J was trimmed by 0 bases and V by 4 bases; bases with no gene match: 3.

The CDR3 here is CASRLGSGELFF. CDR3 sequence (DNA): TGTGCCAGCAGGTTGGGATCCGGGGAGCTGTTTTTT. The rearrangement joins TRBV7-9 to TRBJ2-2; D uncertain. Trimming took 6 bases from V and 6 from J, leaving 8 bases between them. Germline V gene lookup returns CDR1 SEHNR and CDR2 FQNEAQ (reference sequence). The CDR3 length is 12 residues.

The chain combines TRBV5-4 with TRBJ2-4; TRBD1 matches at 9 bases. Germline trimming cut 2 bases from V and 2 bases from J; bases unmatched to any gene: 8. This CDR3 region has 17 residues. CDR1 SGHNT and CDR2 YYREEE come from the germline V gene (reference sequence). CDR3 loop: CASSFLGTGLTKNIQYF. The CDR3 nucleotides are TGTGCCAGCAGCTTCCTCGGGACAGGGCTAACCAAAAACATTCAGTACTTC.

This clone was seen only once. The chain joins TRBV9 to TRBJ2-1, with 7 bases fitting TRBD2. With V trimmed by 0 bases and J by 7 bases, 4 bases remained unmatched. There are 14 residues in the CDR3. Per the germline V gene, CDR1 is SGDLS and CDR2 is YYNGEE. The CDR3 DNA reads as TGTGCCAGCAGCGTAGCGGGGACTACGAATGAGCAGTTCTTC. It encodes CASSVAGTTNEQFF.

This clone appeared a single time. V and J are TRBV10-3 and TRBJ2-7; 9 bases are a match to TRBD1. Germline V gene sequence: CDR1 ENHRY, CDR2 SYGVKD. This CDR3 is built from 17 residues. Losses at the gene ends were 6 bases for V and 4 bases for J; bases not matched to a gene: 16. The chain's CDR3 is CAIRENPGTGTTYEQYF. The CDR3 nucleotides are TGTGCCATCAGGGAGAATCCCGGGACAGGGACTACATACGAGCAGTACTTC.

The rearrangement links TRBV28 to TRBJ1-2; no firm D call. The V end was cut by 7 bases, the J end by 2 bases, with 11 bases between. The CDR3 has 13 residues. Looked up from germline, CDR1 is MDHEN and CDR2 is SYDVKM. The CDR3 reads CASIPDGNYGYTF. CDR3 sequence (DNA): TGTGCCAGCATTCCCGACGGGAACTATGGCTACACCTTC.

This clone was recorded once. The genes are TRBV20-1 and TRBJ1-2; D gene uncertain. CDR1 and CDR2 (germline): DFQATT, SNEGSKA (reference sequence). The CDR3 has 11 amino acids. The V gene lost 6 bases and the J gene lost 7 bases, with 12 bases spanning the gap. DNA for the CDR3: TGCAGTGCCCCCCGCGCTAGTGGCTACACCTTC. This encodes CSAPRASGYTF.